This TCR beta chain was documented in a study of blood T cell repertoires in COVID-19. Profiling relied on immunoSEQ multiplex PCR, and the TCRdb table lists in-frame clones only, not all of them. The sample contains about 170,000 clones, 82% of which appear only once. V dropped 5 bases and J dropped 7 bases, with 14 bases sitting between them. Germline assignment: CDR1 SEHNR and CDR2 FQNEAQ (reference sequence). This CDR3 has 13 residues. The origin of this receptor is a woman aged 80 or older with acute or convalescent COVID-19. V usage is TRBV7-9 and J usage is TRBJ1-2; D is perhaps TRBD1 (6 bases). The sequencing sample was made of peripheral blood. DNA of the CDR3: TGTGCCAGCAGCCAATCTGGACAGACTGGCTACACCTTC. Its translation is CASSQSGQTGYTF.